Given below is one T cell receptor beta chain in context. Under the authors' procedure: Owing to the provision of junction-only sequences devoid of quality scores by immunoSEQ, filtering differed. Clones were sequenced by immunoSEQ multiplex PCR, and TCRdb holds only the in-frame ones, with some missing. V and J calls and clone size come straight from that table; D and trimming were deduced from the DNA. Here the sample spans approximately 1.1 million clones, approximately 78% being singletons. The sample originates from a study of shared clonotypes between healthy human individuals. The sequenced sample consisted of memory CD4+ T cells from PBMCs. Subset indicated: CD45RA-negative fraction. The TCR sequence derives from a man younger than 35 in good health. Some clones in this sample may be carry-over from other donors' samples.

CDR3 sequence (DNA): TGTGCCAGCAGTCAAACGAGGGAGACCCAGTACTTC. The encoded protein is CASSQTRETQYF. V is TRBV6-5 and J is TRBJ2-5; D gene ambiguous. V dropped 5 bases and J dropped 5 bases, with 9 bases sitting between them. Germline V gives CDR1 MNHEY, CDR2 SVGAGI. This CDR3 comprises 12 residues.